This T cell receptor (beta chain) was recorded in a study of blood T cell repertoires in COVID-19. At the level of the study: Acute and convalescent COVID-19 specimens originated in the United States, Italy and Spain. T cells, B-cell-depleted T cells, or PBMCs provided the cDNA or gDNA that served as material.

Authors' analysis steps: Reference gene primer amplification gave nucleated cell count estimates. Sequencing used immunoSEQ multiplex PCR; TCRdb keeps in-frame clones, though not all of them. V, J and clone size are taken as reported in that table, and D and trimming were inferred from the DNA itself. The sample holds approximately 50,000 clones, approximately 85% seen once. Sequenced material: peripheral blood. The receptor's source is a man aged 60 to 69 with acute or convalescent COVID-19.

CDR3 DNA sequence: TGTGCCAGTAGTTCCTTACAAAGAGGACTGGCATCGGAGCTGTTTTTT. It yields the protein CASSSLQRGLASELFF. The chain joins TRBV19 to TRBJ2-2, with D possibly TRBD2 on 5 matching bases. CDR3 size: 16 residues. The V end lost 5 bases, the J end lost 10 bases, and 23 bases lay between the germline ends. Germline CDR1 and CDR2: LNHDA and SQIVND (reference sequence).